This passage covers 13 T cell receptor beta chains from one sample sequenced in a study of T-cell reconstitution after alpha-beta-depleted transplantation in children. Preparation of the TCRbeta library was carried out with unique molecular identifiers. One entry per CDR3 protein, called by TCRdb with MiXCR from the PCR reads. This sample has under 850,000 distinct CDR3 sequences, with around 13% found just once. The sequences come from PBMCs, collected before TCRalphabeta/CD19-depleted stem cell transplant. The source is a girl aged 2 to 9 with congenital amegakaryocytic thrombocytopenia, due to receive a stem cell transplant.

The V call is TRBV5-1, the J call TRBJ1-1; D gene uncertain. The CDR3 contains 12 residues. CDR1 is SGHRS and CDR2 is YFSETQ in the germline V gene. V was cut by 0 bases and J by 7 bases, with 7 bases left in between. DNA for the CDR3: TGCGCCAGCAGCTTGGGAGAGAATGAAGCTTTCTTT. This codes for CASSLGENEAFF.

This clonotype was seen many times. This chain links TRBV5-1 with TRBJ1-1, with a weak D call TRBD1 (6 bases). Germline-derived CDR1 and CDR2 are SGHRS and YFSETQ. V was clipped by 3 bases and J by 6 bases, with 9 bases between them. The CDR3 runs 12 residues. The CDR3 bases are TGCGCCAGCAGCTGGGGGGCTGCTGAAGCTTTCTTT. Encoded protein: CASSWGAAEAFF.

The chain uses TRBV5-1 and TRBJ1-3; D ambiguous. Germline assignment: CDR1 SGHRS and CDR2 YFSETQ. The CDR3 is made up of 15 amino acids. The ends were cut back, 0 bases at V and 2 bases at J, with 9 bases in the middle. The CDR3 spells CASSLEAGAGNTIYF. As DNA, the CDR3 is TGCGCCAGCAGCTTGGAGGCAGGAGCTGGAAACACCATATATTTT.

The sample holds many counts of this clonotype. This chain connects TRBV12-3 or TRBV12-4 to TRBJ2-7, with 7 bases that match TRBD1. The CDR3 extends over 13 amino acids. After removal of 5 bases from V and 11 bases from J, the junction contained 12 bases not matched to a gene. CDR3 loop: CASSIDRARLKYF. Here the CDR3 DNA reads TGTGCCAGCAGTATAGACAGGGCAAGGCTGAAGTACTTC.

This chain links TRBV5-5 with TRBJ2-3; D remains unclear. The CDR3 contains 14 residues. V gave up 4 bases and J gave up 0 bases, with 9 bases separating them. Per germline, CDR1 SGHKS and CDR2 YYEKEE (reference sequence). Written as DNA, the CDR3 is TGTGCCAGCAGCATGACGATTAGCACAGATACGCAGTATTTT. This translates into CASSMTISTDTQYF.

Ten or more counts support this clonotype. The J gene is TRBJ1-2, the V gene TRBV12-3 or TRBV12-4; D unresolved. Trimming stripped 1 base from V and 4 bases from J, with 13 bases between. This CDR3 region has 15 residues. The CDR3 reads CASSLGGYSTYGYTF. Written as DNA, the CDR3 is TGTGCCAGCAGTTTAGGAGGATATAGTACCTATGGCTACACCTTC.

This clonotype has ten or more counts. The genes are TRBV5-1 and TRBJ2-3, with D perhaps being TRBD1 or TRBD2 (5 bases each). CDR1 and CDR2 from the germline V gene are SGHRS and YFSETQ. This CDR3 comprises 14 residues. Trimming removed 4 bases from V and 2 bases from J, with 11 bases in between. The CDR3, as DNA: TGCGCCAGCAGCCCCGGGGCTACCACAGATACGCAGTATTTT. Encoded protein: CASSPGATTDTQYF. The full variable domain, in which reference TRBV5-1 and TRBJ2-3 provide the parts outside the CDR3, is KAGVTQTPRYLIKTRGQQVTLSCSPISGHRSVSWYQQTPGQGLQFLFEYFSETQRNKGNFPGRFSGRQFSNSRSEMNVSTLELGDSALYLCASSPGATTDTQYFGPGTRLTVL.

CDR3 protein: CASSFRLGLALDEQFF. The CDR3 DNA sequence: TGTGCCAGCAGCTTCCGCCTGGGACTAGCGTTGGATGAGCAGTTCTTC. The chain has TRBV7-6 and TRBJ2-1; TRBD2 agrees at 10 bases. V lost 3 bases to trimming and J lost 8 bases; unmatched junction nucleotides: 10. CDR1 is SGHVS and CDR2 is FNYEAQ in the germline V gene. This CDR3 has 16 amino acids. Supplemented by reference TRBV7-6 and TRBJ2-1, the full variable domain reads GAGVSQSPRYKVTKRGQDVALRCDPISGHVSLYWYRQALGQGPEFLTYFNYEAQQDKSGLPNDRFSAERPEGSISTLTIQRTEQRDSAMYRCASSFRLGLALDEQFFGPGTRLTVL.

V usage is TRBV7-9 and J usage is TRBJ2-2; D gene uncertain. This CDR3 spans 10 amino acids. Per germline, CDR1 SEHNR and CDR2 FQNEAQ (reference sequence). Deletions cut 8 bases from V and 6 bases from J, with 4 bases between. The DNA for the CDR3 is TGTGCCAGCGACTCCGGGGAGCTGTTTTTT. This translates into CASDSGELFF.

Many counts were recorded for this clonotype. CDR3 coding DNA: TGCGCCAGCAGCTTTTCCAGCGGAGGCCAAGAGACCCAGTACTTC. Translation gives CASSFSSGGQETQYF. This chain uses TRBV5-1 with TRBJ2-5, with a possible D match to TRBD2 (5 bases). Trimming took off 2 bases at V and 1 base at J, with 12 bases between the two ends. CDR1 is SGHRS and CDR2 is YFSETQ in the germline V gene. The CDR3 has 15 amino acids.

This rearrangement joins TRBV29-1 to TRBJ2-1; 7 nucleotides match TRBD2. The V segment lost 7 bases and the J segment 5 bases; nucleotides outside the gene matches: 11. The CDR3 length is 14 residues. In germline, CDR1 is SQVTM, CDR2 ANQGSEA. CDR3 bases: TGCAGCGGTACCGGGACTAAAGAAGACAATGAGCAGTTCTTC. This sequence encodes CSGTGTKEDNEQFF.

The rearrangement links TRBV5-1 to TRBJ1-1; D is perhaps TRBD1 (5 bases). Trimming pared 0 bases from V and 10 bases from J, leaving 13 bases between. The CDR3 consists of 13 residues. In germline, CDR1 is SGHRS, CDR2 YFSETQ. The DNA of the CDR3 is TGCGCCAGCAGCTTGGGGGGGGTCGATGGAGCTTTCTTT. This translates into CASSLGGVDGAFF.

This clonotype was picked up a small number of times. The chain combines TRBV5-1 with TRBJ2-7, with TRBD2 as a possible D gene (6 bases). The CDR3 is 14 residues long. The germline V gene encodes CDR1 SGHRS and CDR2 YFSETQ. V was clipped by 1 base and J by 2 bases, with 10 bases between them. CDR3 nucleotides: TGCGCCAGCAGCTTGTCTCCGGGGGCCTACGAGCAGTACTTC. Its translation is CASSLSPGAYEQYF.